This TCR beta chain was identified during a study of T-cell reconstitution after alpha-beta-depleted transplantation in children. Unique molecular identifiers were incorporated when the TCRbeta library was constructed. TCRdb recomputed calls from the PCR reads with MiXCR, one row per CDR3 protein. The sample has roughly 350,000 distinct CDR3 sequences; roughly 16% are singletons. The sample here was PBMCs, mostly from graft donor cells, taken 360 days after TCRalphabeta/CD19-depleted stem cell transplant. This sequence was found in a male patient aged 2 to 10 who had a stem cell transplant for acute lymphoblastic leukemia, so the T cells may come from the graft donor.

CDR3: CASSQALALNEQFF. The CDR3 region has the DNA TGCGCCAGCAGCCAAGCCCTAGCGTTGAATGAGCAGTTCTTC. The rearrangement uses TRBV4-1 and TRBJ2-1; the D gene is possibly TRBD2 (6 bases). CDR1 is MGHRA, CDR2 YSYEKL, per germline. Trimming stripped 1 base from V and 7 bases from J, with 11 bases between. CDR3 length equals 14 residues.